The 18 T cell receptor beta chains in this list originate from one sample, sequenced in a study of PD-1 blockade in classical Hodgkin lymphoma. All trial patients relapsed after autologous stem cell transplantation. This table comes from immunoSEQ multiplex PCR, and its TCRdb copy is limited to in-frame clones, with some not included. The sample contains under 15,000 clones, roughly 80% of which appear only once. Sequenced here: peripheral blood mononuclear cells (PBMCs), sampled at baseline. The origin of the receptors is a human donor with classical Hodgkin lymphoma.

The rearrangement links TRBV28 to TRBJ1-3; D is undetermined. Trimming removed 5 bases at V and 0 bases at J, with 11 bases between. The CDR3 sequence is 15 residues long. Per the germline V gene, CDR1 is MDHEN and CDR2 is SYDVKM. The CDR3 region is CASSVLVNSGNTIYF. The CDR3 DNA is TGTGCCAGCAGTGTTCTGGTAAACTCTGGAAACACCATATATTTT.

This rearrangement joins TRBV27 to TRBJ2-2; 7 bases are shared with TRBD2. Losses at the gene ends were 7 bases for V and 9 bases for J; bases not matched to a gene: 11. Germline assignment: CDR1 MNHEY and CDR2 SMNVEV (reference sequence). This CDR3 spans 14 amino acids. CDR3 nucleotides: TGTGCCAGCAACCCGGGGGGTTTGGCGAGGGAGCTGTTTTTT. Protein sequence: CASNPGGLARELFF.

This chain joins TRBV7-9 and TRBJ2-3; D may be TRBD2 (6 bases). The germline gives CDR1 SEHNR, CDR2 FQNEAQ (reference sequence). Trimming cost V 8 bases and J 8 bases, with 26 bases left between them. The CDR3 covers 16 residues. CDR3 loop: CASLRWGGTTPGTQYF. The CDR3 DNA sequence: TGTGCCAGCCTCCGGTGGGGCGGGACGACCCCAGGTACGCAGTATTTT.

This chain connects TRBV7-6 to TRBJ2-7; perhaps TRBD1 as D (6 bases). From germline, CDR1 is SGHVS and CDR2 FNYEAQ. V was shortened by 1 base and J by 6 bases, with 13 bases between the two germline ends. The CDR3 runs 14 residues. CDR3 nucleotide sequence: TGTGCCAGCAGCTTAGGCCAGGGGCTTGGCGAGCAGTACTTC. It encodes CASSLGQGLGEQYF.

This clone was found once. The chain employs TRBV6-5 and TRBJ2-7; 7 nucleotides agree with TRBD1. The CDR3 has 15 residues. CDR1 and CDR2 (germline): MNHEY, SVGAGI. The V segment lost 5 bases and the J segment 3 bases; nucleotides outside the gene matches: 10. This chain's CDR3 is CASSPQLTGSYEQYF. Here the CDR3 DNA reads TGTGCCAGCAGTCCCCAATTGACAGGGAGCTACGAGCAGTACTTC.

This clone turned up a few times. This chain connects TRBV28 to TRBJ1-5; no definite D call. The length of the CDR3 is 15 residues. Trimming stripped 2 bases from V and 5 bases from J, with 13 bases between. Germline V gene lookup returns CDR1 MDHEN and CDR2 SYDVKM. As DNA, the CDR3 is TGTGCCAGCAGTTTACTGGGGAACGAGCATCAGCCCCAGCATTTT. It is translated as CASSLLGNEHQPQHF.

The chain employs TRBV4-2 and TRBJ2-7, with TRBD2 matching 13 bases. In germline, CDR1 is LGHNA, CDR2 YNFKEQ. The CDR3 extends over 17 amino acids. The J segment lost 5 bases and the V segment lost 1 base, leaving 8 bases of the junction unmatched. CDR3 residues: CASSQGTSGSWSHEQYF. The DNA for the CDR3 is TGTGCCAGCAGCCAAGGGACTAGCGGGAGTTGGTCCCACGAGCAGTACTTC.

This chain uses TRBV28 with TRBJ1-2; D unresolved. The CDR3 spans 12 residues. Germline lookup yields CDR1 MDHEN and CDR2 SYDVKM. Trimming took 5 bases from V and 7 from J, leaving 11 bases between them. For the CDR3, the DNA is TGTGCCAGCAGTCCTCCATATGGTGGCTACACCTTC. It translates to CASSPPYGGYTF.

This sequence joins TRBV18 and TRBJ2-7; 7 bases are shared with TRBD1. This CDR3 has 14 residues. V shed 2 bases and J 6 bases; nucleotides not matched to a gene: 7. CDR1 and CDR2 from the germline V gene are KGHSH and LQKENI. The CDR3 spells CASSPTPEGAEQYF. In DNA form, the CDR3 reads TGTGCCAGCTCACCAACACCAGAGGGGGCCGAGCAGTACTTC. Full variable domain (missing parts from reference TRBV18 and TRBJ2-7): NAGVMQNPRHLVRRRGQEARLRCSPMKGHSHVYWYRQLPEEGLKFMVYLQKENIIDESGMPKERFSAEFPKEGPSILRIQQVVRGDSAAYFCASSPTPEGAEQYFGPGTRLTVT.

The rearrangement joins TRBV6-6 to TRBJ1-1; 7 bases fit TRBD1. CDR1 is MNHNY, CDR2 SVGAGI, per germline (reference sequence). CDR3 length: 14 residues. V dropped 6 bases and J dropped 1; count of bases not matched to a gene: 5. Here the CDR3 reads CASSRGQWNTEAFF. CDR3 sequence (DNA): TGTGCCAGCAGCCGGGGACAGTGGAACACTGAAGCTTTCTTT.

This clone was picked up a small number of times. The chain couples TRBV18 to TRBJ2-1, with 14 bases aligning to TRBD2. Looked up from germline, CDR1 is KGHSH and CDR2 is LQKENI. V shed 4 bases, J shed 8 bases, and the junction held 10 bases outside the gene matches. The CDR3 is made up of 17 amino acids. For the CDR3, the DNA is TGTGCCAGCTCACGTACAGGGACTAGCGGGAGAGTCGATGAGCAGTTCTTC. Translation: CASSRTGTSGRVDEQFF.

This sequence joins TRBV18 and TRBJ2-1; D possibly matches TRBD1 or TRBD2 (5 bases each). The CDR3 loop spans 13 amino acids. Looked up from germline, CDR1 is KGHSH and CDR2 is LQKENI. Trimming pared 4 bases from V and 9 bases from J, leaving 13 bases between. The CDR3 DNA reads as TGTGCCAGCTCACGGGACCAACGGACTGAGCAGTTCTTC. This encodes CASSRDQRTEQFF.

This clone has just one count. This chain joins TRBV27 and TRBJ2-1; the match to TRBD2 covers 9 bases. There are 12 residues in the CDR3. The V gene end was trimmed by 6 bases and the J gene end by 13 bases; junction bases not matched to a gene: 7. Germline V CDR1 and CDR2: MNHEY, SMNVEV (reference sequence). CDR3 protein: CASSPAGLAQFF. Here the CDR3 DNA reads TGTGCCAGCAGCCCGGCGGGACTAGCCCAGTTCTTC.

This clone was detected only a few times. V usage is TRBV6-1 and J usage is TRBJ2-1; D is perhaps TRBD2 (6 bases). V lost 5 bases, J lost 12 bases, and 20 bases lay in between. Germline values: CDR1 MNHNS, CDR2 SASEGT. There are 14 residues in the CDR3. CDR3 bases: TGTGCCAGCAGTTTAGCCCCGAGCGGGTATCCGCAGTTCTTC. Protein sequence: CASSLAPSGYPQFF.

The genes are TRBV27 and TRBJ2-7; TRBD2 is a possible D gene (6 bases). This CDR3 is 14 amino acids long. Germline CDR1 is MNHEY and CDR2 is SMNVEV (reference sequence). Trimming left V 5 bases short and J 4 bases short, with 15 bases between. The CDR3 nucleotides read TGTGCCAGCAGTCGGGTGGGGGGAGGATACGAGCAGTACTTC. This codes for CASSRVGGGYEQYF.

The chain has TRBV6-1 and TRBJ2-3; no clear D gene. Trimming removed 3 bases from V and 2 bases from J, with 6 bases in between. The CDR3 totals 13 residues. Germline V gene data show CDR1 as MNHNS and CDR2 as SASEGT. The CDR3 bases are TGTGCCAGCAGTGAGGAGCTCACAGATACGCAGTATTTT. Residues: CASSEELTDTQYF.

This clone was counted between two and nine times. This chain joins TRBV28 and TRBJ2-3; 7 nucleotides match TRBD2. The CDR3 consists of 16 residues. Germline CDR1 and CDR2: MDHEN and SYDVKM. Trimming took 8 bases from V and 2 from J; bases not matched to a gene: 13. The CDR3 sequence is CASGLPLAVLTDTQYF. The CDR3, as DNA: TGTGCCAGCGGACTCCCGCTAGCGGTGCTCACAGATACGCAGTATTTT.

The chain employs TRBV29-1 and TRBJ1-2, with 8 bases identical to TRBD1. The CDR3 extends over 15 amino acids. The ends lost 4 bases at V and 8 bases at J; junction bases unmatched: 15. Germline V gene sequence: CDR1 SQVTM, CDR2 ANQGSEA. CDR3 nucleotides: TGCAGCGTTGTGGGTCGACTACTCGACAGGGGAGGCTACACCTTC. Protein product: CSVVGRLLDRGGYTF.